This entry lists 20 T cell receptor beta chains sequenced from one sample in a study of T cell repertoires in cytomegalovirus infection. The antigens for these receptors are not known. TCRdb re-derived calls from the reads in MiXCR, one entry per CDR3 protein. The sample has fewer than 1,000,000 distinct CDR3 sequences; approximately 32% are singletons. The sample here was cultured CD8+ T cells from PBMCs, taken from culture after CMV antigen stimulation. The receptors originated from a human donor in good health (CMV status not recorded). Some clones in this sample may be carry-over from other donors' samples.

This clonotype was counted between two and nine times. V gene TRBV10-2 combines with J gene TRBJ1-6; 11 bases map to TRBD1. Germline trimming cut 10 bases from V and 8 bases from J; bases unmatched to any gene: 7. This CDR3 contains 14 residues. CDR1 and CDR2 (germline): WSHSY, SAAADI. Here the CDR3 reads CATMDRGLDSPLHF. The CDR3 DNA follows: TGCGCCACTATGGACAGGGGGCTTGATTCACCCCTCCACTTT.

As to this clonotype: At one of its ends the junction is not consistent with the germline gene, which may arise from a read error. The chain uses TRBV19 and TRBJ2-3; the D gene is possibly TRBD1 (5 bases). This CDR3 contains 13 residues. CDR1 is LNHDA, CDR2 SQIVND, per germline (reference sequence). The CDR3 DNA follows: TGTGCCAGTAGTCCTTTTGACAGACAAAAGGCGGATTTT. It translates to CASSPFDRQKADF.

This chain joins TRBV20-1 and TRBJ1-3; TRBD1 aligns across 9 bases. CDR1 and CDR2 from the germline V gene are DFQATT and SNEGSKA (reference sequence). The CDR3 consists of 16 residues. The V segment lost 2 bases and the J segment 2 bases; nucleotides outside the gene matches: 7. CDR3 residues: CSARPGTGYTGNTIYF. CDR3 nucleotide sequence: TGCAGTGCTAGACCAGGGACAGGGTACACTGGAAACACCATATATTTT.

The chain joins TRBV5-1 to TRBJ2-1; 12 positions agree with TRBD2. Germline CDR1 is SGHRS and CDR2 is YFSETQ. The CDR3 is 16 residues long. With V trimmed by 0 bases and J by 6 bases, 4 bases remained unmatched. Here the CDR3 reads CASSLVASGGANEQFF. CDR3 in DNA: TGCGCCAGCAGCTTGGTGGCTAGCGGGGGGGCCAATGAGCAGTTCTTC.

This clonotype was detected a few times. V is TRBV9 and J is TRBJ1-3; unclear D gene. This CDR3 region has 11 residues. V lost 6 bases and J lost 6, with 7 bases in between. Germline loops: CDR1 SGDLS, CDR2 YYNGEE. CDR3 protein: CASKGVNTIYF. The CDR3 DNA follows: TGTGCCAGCAAGGGCGTAAACACCATATATTTT. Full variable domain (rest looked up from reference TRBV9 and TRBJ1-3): DSGVTQTPKHLITATGQRVTLRCSPRSGDLSVYWYQQSLDQGLQFLIQYYNGEERAKGNILERFSAQQFPDLHSELNLSSLELGDSALYFCASKGVNTIYFGEGSWLTVV.

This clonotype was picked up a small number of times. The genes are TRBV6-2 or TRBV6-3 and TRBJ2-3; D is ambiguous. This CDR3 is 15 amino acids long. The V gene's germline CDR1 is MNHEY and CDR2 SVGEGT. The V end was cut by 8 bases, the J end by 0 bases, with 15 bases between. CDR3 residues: CASGVPEESTDTQYF. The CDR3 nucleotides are TGTGCCAGCGGCGTCCCCGAGGAAAGCACAGATACGCAGTATTTT.

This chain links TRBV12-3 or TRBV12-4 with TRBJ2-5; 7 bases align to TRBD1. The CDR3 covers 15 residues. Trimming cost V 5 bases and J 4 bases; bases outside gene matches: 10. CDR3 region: CASSPSTGWAETQYF. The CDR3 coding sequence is TGTGCCAGCAGTCCCTCGACAGGGTGGGCAGAGACCCAGTACTTC.

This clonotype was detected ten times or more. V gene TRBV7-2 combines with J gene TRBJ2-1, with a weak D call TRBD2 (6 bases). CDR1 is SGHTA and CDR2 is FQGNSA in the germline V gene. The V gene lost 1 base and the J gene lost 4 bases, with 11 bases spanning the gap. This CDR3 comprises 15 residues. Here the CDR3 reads CASSLVASVYNEQFF. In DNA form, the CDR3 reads TGTGCCAGCAGCTTAGTGGCTAGCGTTTACAATGAGCAGTTCTTC.

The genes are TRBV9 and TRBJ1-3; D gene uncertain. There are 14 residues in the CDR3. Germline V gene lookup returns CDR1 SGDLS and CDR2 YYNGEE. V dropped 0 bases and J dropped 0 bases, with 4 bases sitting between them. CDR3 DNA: TGTGCCAGCAGCGTAGCGGCCTCTGGAAACACCATATATTTT. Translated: CASSVAASGNTIYF.

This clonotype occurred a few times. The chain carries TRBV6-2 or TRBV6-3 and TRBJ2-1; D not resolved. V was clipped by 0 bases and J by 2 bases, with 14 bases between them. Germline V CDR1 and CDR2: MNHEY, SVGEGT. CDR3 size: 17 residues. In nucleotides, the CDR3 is TGTGCCAGCAGTTACTCGAAATTCAGGAGACCCTACAATGAGCAGTTCTTC. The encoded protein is CASSYSKFRRPYNEQFF.

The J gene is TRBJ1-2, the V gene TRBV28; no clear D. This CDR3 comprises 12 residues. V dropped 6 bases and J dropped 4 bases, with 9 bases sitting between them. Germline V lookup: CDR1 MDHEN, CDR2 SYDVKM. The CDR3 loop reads CASSPGFYGYTF. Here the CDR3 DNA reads TGTGCCAGCAGCCCAGGCTTCTATGGCTACACCTTC.

The CDR3 sequence: CASSEGLHSGANVLTF. In DNA form, the CDR3 reads TGTGCCAGCAGTGAGGGGCTTCACTCTGGGGCCAACGTCCTGACTTTC. The J gene is TRBJ2-6, the V gene TRBV2, with D perhaps TRBD1 (5 bases). The CDR3 is 16 amino acids. The V end lost 3 bases, the J end lost 0 bases, and 9 bases lay between the germline ends. Germline loops: CDR1 SNHLY, CDR2 FYNNEI.

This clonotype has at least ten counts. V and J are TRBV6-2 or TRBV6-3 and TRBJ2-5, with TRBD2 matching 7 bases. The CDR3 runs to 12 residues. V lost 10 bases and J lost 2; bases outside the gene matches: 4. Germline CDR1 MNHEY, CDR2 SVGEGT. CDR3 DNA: TGTGCCACTTGGGAGGGTCAAGAGACCCAGTACTTC. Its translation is CATWEGQETQYF.

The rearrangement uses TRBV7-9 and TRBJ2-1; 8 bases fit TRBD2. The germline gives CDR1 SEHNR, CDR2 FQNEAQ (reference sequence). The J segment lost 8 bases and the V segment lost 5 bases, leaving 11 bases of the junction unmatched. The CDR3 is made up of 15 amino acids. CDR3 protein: CASSPGGGERDEQFF. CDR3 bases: TGTGCCAGCAGCCCCGGGGGGGGGGAACGCGATGAGCAGTTCTTC.

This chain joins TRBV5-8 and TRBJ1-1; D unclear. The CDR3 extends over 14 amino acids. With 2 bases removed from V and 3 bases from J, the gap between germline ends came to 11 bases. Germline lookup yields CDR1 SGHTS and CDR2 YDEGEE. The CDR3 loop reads CASSFPINYTEAFF. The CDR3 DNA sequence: TGTGCCAGCAGCTTCCCGATAAACTACACTGAAGCTTTCTTT.

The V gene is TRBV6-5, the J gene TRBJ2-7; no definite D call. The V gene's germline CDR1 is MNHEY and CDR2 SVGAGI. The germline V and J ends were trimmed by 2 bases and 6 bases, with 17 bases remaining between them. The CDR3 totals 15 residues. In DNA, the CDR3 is TGTGCCAGCAGTTACACCGCGCTTTCACTCGCCGAGCAGTACTTC. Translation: CASSYTALSLAEQYF.

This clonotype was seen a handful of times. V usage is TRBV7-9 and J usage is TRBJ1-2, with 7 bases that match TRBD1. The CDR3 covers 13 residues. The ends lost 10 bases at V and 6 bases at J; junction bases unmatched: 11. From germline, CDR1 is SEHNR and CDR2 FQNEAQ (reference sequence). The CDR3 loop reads CATPLERGHGYTF. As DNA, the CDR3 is TGTGCCACTCCTTTAGAGAGGGGGCATGGCTACACCTTC.

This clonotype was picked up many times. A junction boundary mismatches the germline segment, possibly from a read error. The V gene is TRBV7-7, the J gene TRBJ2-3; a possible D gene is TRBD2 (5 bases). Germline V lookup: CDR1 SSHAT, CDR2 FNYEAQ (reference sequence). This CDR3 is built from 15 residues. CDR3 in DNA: TGTGCTAGCAGCCGTCTAGCCGAGAGCACAGATACGCAGTATTTT. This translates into CASSRLAESTDTQYF.

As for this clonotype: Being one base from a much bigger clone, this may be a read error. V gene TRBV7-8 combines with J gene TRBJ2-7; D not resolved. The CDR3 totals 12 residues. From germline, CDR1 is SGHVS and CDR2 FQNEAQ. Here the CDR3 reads CTSSFGTYEQYV. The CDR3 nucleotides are TGTACCAGCAGCTTTGGTACCTACGAGCAGTACGTC.

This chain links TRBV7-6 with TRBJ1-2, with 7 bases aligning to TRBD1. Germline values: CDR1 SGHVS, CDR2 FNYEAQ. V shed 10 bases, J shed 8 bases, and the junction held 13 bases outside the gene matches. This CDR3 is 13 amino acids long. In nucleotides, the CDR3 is TGTGCCATCCCAGGGGGGGTTCATGGAGGCTACACCTTC. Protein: CAIPGGVHGGYTF.